Below, 10 T cell receptor beta chains from the same sample are listed, as sequenced in a study of post-analysis software for immune sequencing data. Study-wide points: Among four to six TRBV segments more frequent in patients than controls were TRBV5-6, TRBV5-1 and TRBV20-1.

The antigens for these receptors are not known. cDNA libraries for TCR beta contained unique molecular identifiers. TCRdb re-derived calls from the PCR reads in MiXCR, one entry per CDR3 protein. The sample contains fewer than 700,000 distinct CDR3 sequences, around 44% of which appear only once. Sequencing input: blood. The receptors derive from a girl aged 5-17 years with multiple sclerosis.

The chain employs TRBV6-6 and TRBJ2-1; 7 positions match TRBD1. This CDR3 comprises 15 residues. CDR1 and CDR2 (germline): MNHNY, SVGAGI (reference sequence). With V trimmed by 5 bases and J by 9 bases, 13 bases remained unmatched. The CDR3: CASSAGTGQQSEQFF. CDR3 sequence (DNA): TGTGCCAGCAGTGCTGGGACGGGACAGCAAAGTGAGCAGTTCTTC.

The chain recombines TRBV4-1 with TRBJ2-3; possibly TRBD1 for D (5 bases). The germline CDR1 and CDR2 sequences are MGHRA and YSYEKL. There are 15 residues in the CDR3. The V end was cut by 0 bases, the J end by 6 bases, with 13 bases between. The CDR3 DNA follows: TGCGCCAGCAGCCAAGATCAGGGCTCCTACGATACGCAGTATTTT. It translates to CASSQDQGSYDTQYF.

This clonotype has more than one count but fewer than ten. J is TRBJ2-3 and V is TRBV7-2; D remains ambiguous. V lost 5 bases and J 5 bases, leaving 14 bases between the germline ends. Germline lookup yields CDR1 SGHTA and CDR2 FQGNSA. This CDR3 has 14 amino acids. CDR3 loop: CASSLARNRDTQYF. The CDR3 nucleotides read TGTGCCAGCAGCCTGGCCCGAAACAGAGATACGCAGTATTTT.

The chain uses TRBV27 and TRBJ2-7; 8 nucleotides agree with TRBD1. Germline lookup yields CDR1 MNHEY and CDR2 SMNVEV (reference sequence). Trimming removed 6 bases from V and 6 bases from J; junction bases left unmatched: 13. The CDR3 runs to 15 residues. In DNA form, the CDR3 reads TGTGCCAGCAGGCCGCCCCGGGACAGGTGGGTCGAGCAGTACTTC. Translation gives CASRPPRDRWVEQYF.

The V and J genes are TRBV6-1 and TRBJ2-1; 10 bases are a match to TRBD2. The CDR3 covers 15 residues. The germline gives CDR1 MNHNS, CDR2 SASEGT. J was trimmed by 8 bases and V by 6 bases; bases with no gene match: 10. This CDR3 reads CASSVASGRGYEQFF. The CDR3 region has the DNA TGTGCCAGCAGCGTGGCTAGCGGGAGAGGCTATGAGCAGTTCTTC.

This clonotype has a single count. The chain is built from TRBV4-1 and TRBJ2-5, with 11 bases that match TRBD2. Matching the DNA end better, TRBJ2-7 makes the J call doubtful. Germline loops: CDR1 MGHRA, CDR2 YSYEKL. CDR3 length equals 16 residues. The CDR3 DNA reads TGCGCCAGCAGCCCCACTGGGACTAGCGGCTCCTACGAGCAGTACTTC. Translated, it gives CASSPTGTSGSYEQYF.

The J gene is TRBJ2-5, the V gene TRBV6-2 or TRBV6-3, with TRBD1 as a possible D gene (6 bases). Trimming shortened V by 5 bases and J by 2 bases, and 12 bases separated the two germline ends. This CDR3 is built from 14 residues. Germline V gives CDR1 MNHEY, CDR2 SVGEGT. The chain's CDR3 is CASSHRDTQETQYF. The CDR3 bases are TGTGCCAGCAGTCACCGGGACACACAAGAGACCCAGTACTTC.

The chain combines TRBV6-4 with TRBJ2-2; 7 bases match TRBD1. The CDR3 totals 14 residues. With 4 bases clipped from V and 3 bases from J, the junction kept 2 bases outside the gene matches. Germline CDR1 and CDR2: MRHNA and SNTAGT. In nucleotides, the CDR3 is TGTGCCAGCAGTGCCGGGACAGACACCGGGGAGCTGTTTTTT. Protein product: CASSAGTDTGELFF.

This clonotype was counted only a few times. The chain joins TRBV9 to TRBJ2-1; 9 nucleotides line up with TRBD2. J gave up 7 bases and V 0 bases, and 8 bases lay outside the gene matches. The CDR3 extends over 16 amino acids. The germline V gene has CDR1 SGDLS and CDR2 YYNGEE. CDR3 sequence: CASSVGRRGGGNEQFF. The CDR3, as DNA: TGTGCCAGCAGCGTAGGCCGGCGGGGGGGCGGGAATGAGCAGTTCTTC.

The genes are TRBV5-1 and TRBJ2-5; 7 nucleotides align to TRBD1. The J call is doubtful: the DNA matches TRBJ2-7 better. Germline CDR1 SGHRS, CDR2 YFSETQ. CDR3 length equals 14 residues. The CDR3 DNA reads TGCGCCAGCAGTGTACCCGGGACAGCGTGCGAGCAGTACTTC. It codes for CASSVPGTACEQYF.